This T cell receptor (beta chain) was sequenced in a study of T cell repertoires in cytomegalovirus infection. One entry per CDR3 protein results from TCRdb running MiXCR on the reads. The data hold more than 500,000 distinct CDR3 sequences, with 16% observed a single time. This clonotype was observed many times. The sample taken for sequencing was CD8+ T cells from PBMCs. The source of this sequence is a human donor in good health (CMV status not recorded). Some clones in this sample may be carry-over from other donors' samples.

The CDR3 DNA reads as TGTGCCAGCAGCACGGGGACTAGCCTAGAGAAAGATACGCAGTATTTT. Its translation is CASSTGTSLEKDTQYF. The gene calls are TRBV7-6 and TRBJ2-3, with 9 nucleotides matching TRBD2. The CDR3 covers 16 residues. Germline loops: CDR1 SGHVS, CDR2 FNYEAQ. Trimming took 5 bases from V and 5 from J; bases not matched to a gene: 11.